The 25 T cell receptor beta chains presented below share a single source sample, sequenced in a study of OX40 agonist ivuxolimab in advanced cancers. Sequencing was performed with immunoSEQ multiplex PCR; in TCRdb, only in-frame clones are kept and a portion is missing. The repertoire holds more than 100,000 clones, under 95% seen once, with more than 1% in the top ten. Sequencing used CD4+ or CD8+ T cells sorted from blood, obtained in a trial of the OX40 agonist ivuxolimab. These receptors all stem from an adult with an advanced solid tumor such as melanoma, head and neck, liver or kidney cancer.

The chain is built from TRBV5-1 and TRBJ2-3; 9 bases line up with TRBD1. V lost 7 bases and J lost 3; bases outside the gene matches: 6. Germline values: CDR1 SGHRS, CDR2 YFSETQ. The CDR3 totals 14 residues. As DNA, the CDR3 is TGCGCCAGCCACGGGACAGGGAAGACAGATACGCAGTATTTT. Its translation: CASHGTGKTDTQYF.

Only a few counts were recorded for this clone. The V call is TRBV27, the J call TRBJ1-2, with 8 bases matching TRBD1. The V segment lost 4 bases and the J segment 4 bases; nucleotides outside the gene matches: 8. The CDR3 contains 15 residues. Per the germline V gene, CDR1 is MNHEY and CDR2 is SMNVEV (reference sequence). This CDR3 is CASSYRQGRLYGYTF. The CDR3, as DNA: TGTGCCAGCAGTTATAGACAGGGGAGGCTCTATGGCTACACCTTC.

The gene calls are TRBV11-2 and TRBJ1-2; a possible D gene is TRBD1 (6 bases). The CDR3 covers 14 residues. Per the germline V gene, CDR1 is SGHAT and CDR2 is FQNNGV. With 1 base removed from V and 0 bases from J, the gap between germline ends came to 6 bases. The CDR3 reads CASSLGTANYGYTF. CDR3 in DNA: TGTGCCAGCAGCTTAGGGACAGCTAACTATGGCTACACCTTC.

V usage is TRBV6-6 and J usage is TRBJ1-1; D uncertain. The CDR3 is 11 residues long. Germline V gene data show CDR1 as MNHNY and CDR2 as SVGAGI (reference sequence). Between the trimmed V and J ends, which lost 0 bases and 10 bases, there was a span of 6 bases. CDR3 in DNA: TGTGCCAGCAGTTACTCATCCGGAGCTTTCTTT. Its translation is CASSYSSGAFF.

The chain links TRBV28 to TRBJ1-2, with D unresolved. The germline V and J ends were trimmed by 7 bases and 0 bases, with 12 bases remaining between them. The CDR3 extends over 14 amino acids. Per germline, CDR1 MDHEN and CDR2 SYDVKM. The CDR3 loop is CASKRQEANYGYTF. The CDR3 DNA is TGTGCCAGCAAAAGGCAGGAGGCTAACTATGGCTACACCTTC.

The rearrangement uses TRBV11-1 and TRBJ1-1; 7 bases map to TRBD1. Germline CDR1 is SGHAT and CDR2 is FQDESV (reference sequence). The CDR3 loop spans 14 amino acids. The V and J ends lost 0 bases and 4 bases, in that order; junction bases with no gene match: 2. The CDR3 spells CASSLAPGGTEAFF. The CDR3 nucleotides are TGTGCCAGCAGCTTAGCCCCAGGGGGCACTGAAGCTTTCTTT.

V and J are TRBV6-1 and TRBJ1-5; 7 bases agree with TRBD1. The CDR3 runs 14 residues. Germline CDR1 MNHNS, CDR2 SASEGT. V shed 6 bases, J shed 2 bases, and the junction held 4 bases outside the gene matches. The CDR3, as DNA: TGTGCCAGCAGAGAGGGGGCTGGCAATCAGCCCCAGCATTTT. It translates to CASREGAGNQPQHF.

The chain recombines TRBV19 with TRBJ1-1; 8 nucleotides line up with TRBD1. CDR3 size: 14 residues. Germline-derived CDR1 and CDR2 are LNHDA and SQIVND (reference sequence). The V and J ends lost 6 bases and 4 bases, in that order; junction bases with no gene match: 7. This CDR3 reads CASRIGQGGTEAFF. The CDR3 DNA follows: TGTGCCAGTAGGATCGGACAGGGCGGCACTGAAGCTTTCTTT.

V usage is TRBV7-3 and J usage is TRBJ1-1, with no clear D. CDR3 length: 13 amino acids. Looked up from germline, CDR1 is SGHTA and CDR2 is FQGTGA. V was trimmed by 6 bases and J by 0 bases, leaving 8 bases between them. The CDR3 sequence is CASRPALNTEAFF. The CDR3 DNA sequence: TGTGCCAGCAGACCAGCCTTGAACACTGAAGCTTTCTTT. Using reference TRBV7-3 and TRBJ1-1 for the parts outside the CDR3, the full variable domain is GAGVSQTPSNKVTEKGKYVELRCDPISGHTALYWYRQSLGQGPEFLIYFQGTGAADDSGLPNDRFFAVRPEGSVSTLKIQRTERGDSAVYLCASRPALNTEAFFGQGTRLTVV.

This sequence joins TRBV27 and TRBJ1-2; 8 bases align to TRBD1. V lost 5 bases and J lost 0; bases outside the gene matches: 5. Germline assignment: CDR1 MNHEY and CDR2 SMNVEV (reference sequence). CDR3 size: 15 residues. The CDR3 reads CASSLRTGTNYGYTF. CDR3 bases: TGTGCCAGCAGTCTACGGACAGGGACTAACTATGGCTACACCTTC.

This chain connects TRBV6-5 to TRBJ2-1; TRBD2 aligns across 8 bases. The CDR3 runs to 16 residues. With 0 bases clipped from V and 3 bases from J, the junction kept 4 bases outside the gene matches. The germline CDR1 and CDR2 sequences are MNHEY and SVGAGI. This CDR3 reads CASSYSGGEGYNEQFF. Written as DNA, the CDR3 is TGTGCCAGCAGTTACTCCGGGGGGGAGGGCTACAATGAGCAGTTCTTC.

The J gene is TRBJ2-1, the V gene TRBV18; no definite D call. This CDR3 has 15 amino acids. Trimming stripped 2 bases from V and 7 bases from J, with 15 bases between. The V gene's germline CDR1 is KGHSH and CDR2 LQKENI. This chain's CDR3 is CASSPAHPPFNEQFF. CDR3 nucleotide sequence: TGTGCCAGCTCACCAGCCCACCCCCCGTTTAATGAGCAGTTCTTC.

The gene calls are TRBV7-2 and TRBJ1-5, with 7 bases matching TRBD1. The V segment lost 3 bases and the J segment 2 bases; nucleotides outside the gene matches: 7. CDR3 length: 16 residues. Germline V gene data show CDR1 as SGHTA and CDR2 as FQGNSA. As DNA, the CDR3 is TGTGCCAGCAGCTTTACCGGGACAGTGGGCAATCAGCCCCAGCATTTT. As protein: CASSFTGTVGNQPQHF. Full variable domain (rest looked up from reference TRBV7-2 and TRBJ1-5): GAGVSQSPSNKVTEKGKDVELRCDPISGHTALYWYRQSLGQGLEFLIYFQGNSAPDKSGLPSDRFSAERTGGSVSTLTIQRTQQEDSAVYLCASSFTGTVGNQPQHFGDGTRLSIL.

The chain combines TRBV5-6 with TRBJ1-2; 9 bases fit TRBD1. V lost 0 bases and J lost 10; bases outside the gene matches: 7. This CDR3 spans 14 amino acids. The germline gives CDR1 SGHDT, CDR2 YYEEEE. The CDR3 DNA reads TGTGCCAGCAGCTTGGCGGGGGACAGGGCAGACTACACCTTC. Translating it yields CASSLAGDRADYTF.

The chain joins TRBV2 to TRBJ1-5; maybe TRBD1 (6 bases). Trimming stripped 8 bases from V and 1 base from J, with 18 bases between. The germline gives CDR1 SNHLY, CDR2 FYNNEI. This CDR3 spans 16 amino acids. CDR3 in DNA: TGTGCCAGCGCCCCGCGGGGGGGGGCAAGCAATCAGCCCCAGCATTTT. This gives the protein CASAPRGGASNQPQHF.

This rearrangement joins TRBV2 to TRBJ2-3, with 10 positions matching TRBD2. V was pared by 8 bases and J by 9 bases, with 8 bases of the junction left unmatched. The CDR3 spans 13 residues. Germline CDR1 and CDR2: SNHLY and FYNNEI. The CDR3 coding sequence is TGTGCCAGCCGGAGTAGCGGGGGGTGGACGCAGTATTTT. It translates to CASRSSGGWTQYF.

The V gene is TRBV6-1, the J gene TRBJ2-5, with TRBD2 matching over 7 bases. The last part of the DNA fits TRBJ2-7 better; the J call may be wrong. The CDR3 has 14 residues. Germline CDR1 and CDR2: MNHNS and SASEGT. Here the CDR3 DNA reads TGTGCCAGCAGTTCGATGTGGGGAGGGCTCGAGCAGTACTTC. It encodes CASSSMWGGLEQYF.

The V gene is TRBV19, the J gene TRBJ1-2, with 11 bases aligning to TRBD1. V shed 4 bases, J shed 2 bases, and the junction held 3 bases outside the gene matches. The CDR3 covers 15 residues. From germline, CDR1 is LNHDA and CDR2 SQIVND (reference sequence). CDR3 in amino acids: CASSTRDRGNYGYTF. In DNA, the CDR3 is TGTGCCAGTAGTACCCGGGACAGGGGGAACTATGGCTACACCTTC.

V and J are TRBV7-2 and TRBJ2-2; weak D call: TRBD2 (6 bases). With 2 bases removed from V and 4 bases from J, the gap between germline ends came to 8 bases. The germline V gene has CDR1 SGHTA and CDR2 FQGNSA. The CDR3 has 14 residues. The CDR3: CASSLLGGTGELFF. The CDR3 DNA reads TGTGCCAGCAGCTTATTGGGGGGCACCGGGGAGCTGTTTTTT.

The gene calls are TRBV5-1 and TRBJ2-6, with TRBD1 identical over 7 bases. J lost 0 bases, V lost 3 bases, and 3 bases had no gene match. Germline V lookup: CDR1 SGHRS, CDR2 YFSETQ. The CDR3 spans 16 residues. CDR3 DNA sequence: TGCGCCAGCAGCTCGGGACAGAGCTCTGGGGCCAACGTCCTGACTTTC. Translation gives CASSSGQSSGANVLTF.

The chain couples TRBV7-2 to TRBJ2-5; perhaps TRBD1 as D (6 bases). Germline values: CDR1 SGHTA, CDR2 FQGNSA. V was cut by 2 bases and J by 4 bases, with 8 bases left in between. The CDR3 covers 13 residues. The CDR3 is CASSLTGTETQYF. For the CDR3, the DNA is TGTGCCAGCAGCTTAACAGGGACAGAGACCCAGTACTTC.

This chain connects TRBV19 to TRBJ1-5; 7 bases match TRBD1. The CDR3 loop spans 17 amino acids. Germline CDR1 and CDR2: LNHDA and SQIVND (reference sequence). J lost 7 bases, V lost 5 bases, and 17 bases had no gene match. In nucleotides, the CDR3 is TGTGCCAGTAGTCTACTCGGGACAGAGGATATTGGGCAGCCCCAGCATTTT. It is translated as CASSLLGTEDIGQPQHF.

The genes are TRBV9 and TRBJ1-2, with D maybe TRBD1 (5 bases). Trimming pared 4 bases from V and 8 bases from J, leaving 18 bases between. The germline V gene encodes CDR1 SGDLS and CDR2 YYNGEE. The CDR3 sequence is 14 residues long. The CDR3 DNA follows: TGTGCCAGCAGCCCGCGAAGCAGGGTGGGCGGCTACACCTTC. Translated, it gives CASSPRSRVGGYTF. Filled out from reference TRBV9 and TRBJ1-2, the complete variable domain reads DSGVTQTPKHLITATGQRVTLRCSPRSGDLSVYWYQQSLDQGLQFLIQYYNGEERAKGNILERFSAQQFPDLHSELNLSSLELGDSALYFCASSPRSRVGGYTFGSGTRLTVV.

The rearrangement uses TRBV2 and TRBJ1-2; D ambiguous. V dropped 4 bases and J dropped 4 bases, with 7 bases sitting between them. The CDR3 has 12 residues. Germline CDR1 and CDR2: SNHLY and FYNNEI. This CDR3 is CASSGGSYGYTF. The CDR3 nucleotides read TGTGCCAGCAGTGGAGGCTCCTATGGCTACACCTTC.

The chain links TRBV4-3 to TRBJ2-1, with TRBD2 identical over 12 bases. The CDR3 loop spans 18 amino acids. V dropped 0 bases and J dropped 4; count of bases not matched to a gene: 7. Germline CDR1 LGHNA, CDR2 YSLEER. The CDR3 nucleotides are TGCGCCAGCAGCCAAGACCCCGGACTAGCGGGACTATACAATGAGCAGTTCTTC. Translating gives CASSQDPGLAGLYNEQFF.